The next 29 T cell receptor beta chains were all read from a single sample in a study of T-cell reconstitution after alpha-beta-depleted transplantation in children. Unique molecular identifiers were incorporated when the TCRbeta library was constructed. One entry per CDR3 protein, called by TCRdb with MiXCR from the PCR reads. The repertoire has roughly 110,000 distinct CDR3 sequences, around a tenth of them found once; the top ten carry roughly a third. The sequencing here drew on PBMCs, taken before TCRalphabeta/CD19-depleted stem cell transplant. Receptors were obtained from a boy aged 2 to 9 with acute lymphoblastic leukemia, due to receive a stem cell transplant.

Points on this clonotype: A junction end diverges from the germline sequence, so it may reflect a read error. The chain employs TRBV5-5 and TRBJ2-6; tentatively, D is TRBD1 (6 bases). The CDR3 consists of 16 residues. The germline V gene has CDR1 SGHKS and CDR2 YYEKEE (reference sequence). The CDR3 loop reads CASSLVGGSGSNVLTF. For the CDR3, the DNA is TGTGCCAGCAGCTTGGTTGGGGGCTCTGGGTCCAACGTCCTGACTTTC. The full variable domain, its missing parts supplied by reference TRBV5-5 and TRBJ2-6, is DAGVTQSPTHLIKTRGQQVTLRCSPISGHKSVSWYQQVLGQGPQFIFQYYEKEERGRGNFPDRFSARQFPNYSSELNVNALLLGDSALYLCASSLVGGSGSNVLTFGAGSRLTVL.

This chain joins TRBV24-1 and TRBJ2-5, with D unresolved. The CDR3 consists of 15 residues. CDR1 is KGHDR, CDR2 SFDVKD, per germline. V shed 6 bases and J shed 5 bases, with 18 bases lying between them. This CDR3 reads CATSPGSEAPETQYF. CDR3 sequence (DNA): TGTGCCACCAGTCCCGGGTCGGAAGCGCCGGAGACCCAGTACTTC.

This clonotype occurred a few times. The CDR3 is CASSTTGGEGDTQYF. The CDR3 DNA sequence: TGTGCCAGCAGCACCACAGGGGGGGAAGGAGATACGCAGTATTTT. The chain carries TRBV6-4 and TRBJ2-3, with D perhaps matching TRBD1 (8 bases). The CDR3 extends over 15 amino acids. Germline CDR1 is MRHNA and CDR2 is SNTAGT. Trimming removed 6 bases at V and 5 bases at J, with 18 bases between.

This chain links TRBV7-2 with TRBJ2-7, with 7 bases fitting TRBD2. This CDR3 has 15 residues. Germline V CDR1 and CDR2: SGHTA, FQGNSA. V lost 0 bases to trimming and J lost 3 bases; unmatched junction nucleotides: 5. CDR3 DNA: TGTGCCAGCAGCTTAGCGGGAGGGCCATACTACGAGCAGTACTTC. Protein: CASSLAGGPYYEQYF. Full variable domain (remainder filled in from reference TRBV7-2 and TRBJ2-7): GAGVSQSPSNKVTEKGKDVELRCDPISGHTALYWYRQSLGQGLEFLIYFQGNSAPDKSGLPSDRFSAERTGGSVSTLTIQRTQQEDSAVYLCASSLAGGPYYEQYFGPGTRLTVT.

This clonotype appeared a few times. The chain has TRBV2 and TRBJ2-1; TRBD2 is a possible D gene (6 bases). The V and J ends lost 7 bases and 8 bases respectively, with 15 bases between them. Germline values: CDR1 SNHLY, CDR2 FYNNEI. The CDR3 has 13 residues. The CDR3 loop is CASNRDFSDEQFF. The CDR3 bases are TGTGCCAGCAATAGGGACTTCTCGGATGAGCAGTTCTTC. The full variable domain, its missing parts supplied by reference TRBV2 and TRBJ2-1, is EPEVTQTPSHQVTQMGQEVILRCVPISNHLYFYWYRQILGQKVEFLVSFYNNEISEKSEIFDDQFSVERPDGSNFTLKIRSTKLEDSAMYFCASNRDFSDEQFFGPGTRLTVL.

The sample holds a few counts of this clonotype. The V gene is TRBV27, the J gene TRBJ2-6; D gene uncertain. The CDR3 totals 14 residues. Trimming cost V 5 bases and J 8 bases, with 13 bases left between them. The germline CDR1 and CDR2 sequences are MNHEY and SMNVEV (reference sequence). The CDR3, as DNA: TGTGCCAGCAGTCCGCAGTCTCTGCCCAACGTCCTGACTTTC. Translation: CASSPQSLPNVLTF.

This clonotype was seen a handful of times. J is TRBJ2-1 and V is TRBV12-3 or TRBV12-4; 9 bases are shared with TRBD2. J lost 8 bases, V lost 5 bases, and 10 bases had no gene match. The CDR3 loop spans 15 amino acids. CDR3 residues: CASSRDSGSGDEQFF. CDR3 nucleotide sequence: TGTGCCAGCAGTCGAGATAGCGGGAGTGGCGATGAGCAGTTCTTC.

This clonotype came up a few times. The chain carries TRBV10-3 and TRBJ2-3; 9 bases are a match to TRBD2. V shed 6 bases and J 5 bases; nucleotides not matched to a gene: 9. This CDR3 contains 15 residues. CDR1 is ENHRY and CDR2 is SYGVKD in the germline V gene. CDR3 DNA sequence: TGTGCCATCAGCCCTAGCGGGAAGAGGGTAGATACGCAGTATTTT. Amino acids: CAISPSGKRVDTQYF.

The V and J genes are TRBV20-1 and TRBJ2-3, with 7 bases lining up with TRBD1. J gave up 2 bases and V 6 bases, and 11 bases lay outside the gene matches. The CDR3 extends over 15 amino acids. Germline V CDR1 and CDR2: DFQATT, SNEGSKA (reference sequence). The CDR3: CSAVTGTEITDTQYF. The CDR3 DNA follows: TGCAGTGCGGTAACCGGGACAGAGATCACAGATACGCAGTATTTT.

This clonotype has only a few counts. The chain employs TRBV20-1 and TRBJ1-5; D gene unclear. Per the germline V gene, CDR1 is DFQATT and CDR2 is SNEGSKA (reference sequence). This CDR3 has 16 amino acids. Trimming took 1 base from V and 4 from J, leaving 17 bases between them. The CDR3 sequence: CSARGKYSGKNQPQHF. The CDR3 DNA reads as TGCAGTGCTAGAGGGAAATATTCCGGGAAAAATCAGCCCCAGCATTTT.

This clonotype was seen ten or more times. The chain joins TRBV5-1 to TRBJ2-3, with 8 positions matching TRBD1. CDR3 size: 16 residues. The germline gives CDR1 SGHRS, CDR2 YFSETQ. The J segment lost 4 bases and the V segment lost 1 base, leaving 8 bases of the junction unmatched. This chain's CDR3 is CASSLYVQGASDTQYF. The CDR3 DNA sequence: TGCGCCAGCAGCTTGTATGTTCAGGGGGCATCAGATACGCAGTATTTT.

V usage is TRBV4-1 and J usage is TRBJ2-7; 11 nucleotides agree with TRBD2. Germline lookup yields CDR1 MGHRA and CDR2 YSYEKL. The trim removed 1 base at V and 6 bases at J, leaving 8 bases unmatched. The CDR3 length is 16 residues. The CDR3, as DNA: TGCGCCAGCAGCCAAGGTTTAGCGGGAGGGCCTCGCGAGCAGTACTTC. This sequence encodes CASSQGLAGGPREQYF.

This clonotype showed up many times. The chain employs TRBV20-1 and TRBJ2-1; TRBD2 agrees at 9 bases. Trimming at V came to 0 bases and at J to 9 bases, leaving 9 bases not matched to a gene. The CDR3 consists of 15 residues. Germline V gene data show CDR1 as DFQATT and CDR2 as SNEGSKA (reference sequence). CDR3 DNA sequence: TGCAGTGCTAGAGAGCCAAGCGGGAGGTTTGGTGAGCAGTTCTTC. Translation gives CSAREPSGRFGEQFF.

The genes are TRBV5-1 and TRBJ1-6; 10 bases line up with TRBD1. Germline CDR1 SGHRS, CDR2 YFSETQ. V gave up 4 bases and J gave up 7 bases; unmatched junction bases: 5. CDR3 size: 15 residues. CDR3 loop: CASSAGTGDNSPLHF. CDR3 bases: TGCGCCAGCAGCGCTGGGACAGGGGACAATTCACCCCTCCACTTT.

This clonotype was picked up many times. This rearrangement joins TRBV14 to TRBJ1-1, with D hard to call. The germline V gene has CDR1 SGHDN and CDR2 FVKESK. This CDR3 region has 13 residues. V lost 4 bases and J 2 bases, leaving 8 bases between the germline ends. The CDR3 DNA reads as TGTGCCAGCAGCCTAGACACCAACACTGAAGCTTTCTTT. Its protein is CASSLDTNTEAFF.

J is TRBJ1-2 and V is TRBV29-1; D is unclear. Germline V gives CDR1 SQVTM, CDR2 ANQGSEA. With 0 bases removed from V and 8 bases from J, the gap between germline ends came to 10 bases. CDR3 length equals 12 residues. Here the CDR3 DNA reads TGCAGCGTTGAAGATCAGGCACGGGGCTACACCTTC. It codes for CSVEDQARGYTF.

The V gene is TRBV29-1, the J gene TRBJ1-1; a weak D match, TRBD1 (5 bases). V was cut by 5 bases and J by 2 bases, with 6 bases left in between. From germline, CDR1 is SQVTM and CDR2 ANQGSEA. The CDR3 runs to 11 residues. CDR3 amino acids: CSVQGNTEAFF. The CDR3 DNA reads TGCAGCGTTCAGGGTAACACTGAAGCTTTCTTT.

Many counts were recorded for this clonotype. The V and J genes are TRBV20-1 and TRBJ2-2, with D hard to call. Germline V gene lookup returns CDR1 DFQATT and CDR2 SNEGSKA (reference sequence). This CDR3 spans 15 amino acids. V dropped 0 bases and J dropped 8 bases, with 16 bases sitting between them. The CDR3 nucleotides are TGCAGTGCTAGAGATCGGGTGACGGCGGTAGGGGAGCTGTTTTTT. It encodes CSARDRVTAVGELFF.

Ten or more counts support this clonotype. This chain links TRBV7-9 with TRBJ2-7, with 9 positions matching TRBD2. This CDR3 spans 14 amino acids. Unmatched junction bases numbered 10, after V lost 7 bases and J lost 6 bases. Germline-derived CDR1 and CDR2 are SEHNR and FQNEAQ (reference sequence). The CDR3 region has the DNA TGTGCCAGCACCTTTGGCGGGAGGGCCTCCGAGCAGTACTTC. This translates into CASTFGGRASEQYF.

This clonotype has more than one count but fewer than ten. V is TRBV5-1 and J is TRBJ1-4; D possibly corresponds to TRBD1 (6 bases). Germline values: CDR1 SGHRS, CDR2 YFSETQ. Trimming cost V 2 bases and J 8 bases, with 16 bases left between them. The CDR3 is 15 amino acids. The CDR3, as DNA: TGCGCCAGCAGCTTCAATGCAGGGGTACGGGAAAAACTGTTTTTT. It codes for CASSFNAGVREKLFF.

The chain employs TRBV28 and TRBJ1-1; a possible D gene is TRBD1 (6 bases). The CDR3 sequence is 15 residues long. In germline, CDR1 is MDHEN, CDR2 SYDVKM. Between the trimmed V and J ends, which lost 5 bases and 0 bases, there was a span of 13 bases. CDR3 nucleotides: TGTGCCAGCAGTCTCCTGGGGGACATGAACACTGAAGCTTTCTTT. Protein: CASSLLGDMNTEAFF.

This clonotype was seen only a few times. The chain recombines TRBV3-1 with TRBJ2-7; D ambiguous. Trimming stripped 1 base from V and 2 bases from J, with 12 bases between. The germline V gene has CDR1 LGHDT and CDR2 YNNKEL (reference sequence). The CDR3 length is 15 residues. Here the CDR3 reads CASSQVVGLTYEQYF. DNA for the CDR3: TGTGCCAGCAGCCAAGTGGTCGGGCTTACCTACGAGCAGTACTTC.

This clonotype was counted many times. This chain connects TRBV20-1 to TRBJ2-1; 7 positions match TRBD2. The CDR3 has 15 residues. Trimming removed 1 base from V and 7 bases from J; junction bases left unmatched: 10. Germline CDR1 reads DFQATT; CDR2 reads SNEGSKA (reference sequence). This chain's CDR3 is CSARVAGAVGNEQFF. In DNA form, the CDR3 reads TGCAGTGCTAGAGTCGCGGGAGCGGTGGGAAATGAGCAGTTCTTC.

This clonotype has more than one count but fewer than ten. CDR3 DNA: TGCAGTGCTAGAGTTCTTCCCCAGCGGAGGGCCTTCGACAATGAGCAGTTCTTC. It encodes CSARVLPQRRAFDNEQFF. The rearrangement links TRBV20-1 to TRBJ2-1; D may be TRBD2 (6 bases). Trimming took 1 base from V and 5 from J, leaving 24 bases between them. The germline V gene encodes CDR1 DFQATT and CDR2 SNEGSKA (reference sequence). CDR3 size: 18 residues.

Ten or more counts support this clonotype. CDR3 in amino acids: CASSIPGLQMTQYF. CDR3 bases: TGTGCCAGCAGCATACCGGGACTTCAAATGACCCAGTACTTC. The V and J genes are TRBV7-8 and TRBJ2-5; TRBD2 is a possible D gene (6 bases). The CDR3 runs to 14 residues. V was pared by 5 bases and J by 7 bases, with 17 bases between. Germline CDR1 and CDR2: SGHVS and FQNEAQ.

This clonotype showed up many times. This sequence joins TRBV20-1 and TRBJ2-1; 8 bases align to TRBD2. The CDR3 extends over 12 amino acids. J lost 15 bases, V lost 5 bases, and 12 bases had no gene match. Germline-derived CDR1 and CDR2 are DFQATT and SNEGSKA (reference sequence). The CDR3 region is CSADRTSGGAFF. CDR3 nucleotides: TGCAGTGCTGACCGAACTAGCGGAGGGGCGTTCTTC.

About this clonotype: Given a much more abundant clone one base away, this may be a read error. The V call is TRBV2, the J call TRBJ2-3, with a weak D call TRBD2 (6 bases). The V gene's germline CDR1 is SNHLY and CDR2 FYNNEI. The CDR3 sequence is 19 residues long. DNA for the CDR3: TGTGCCCGCAGTTTACGACCCTGGATAGCGGAGACGAGCACAGATACGCAGTATTTT. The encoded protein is CARSLRPWIAETSTDTQYF.

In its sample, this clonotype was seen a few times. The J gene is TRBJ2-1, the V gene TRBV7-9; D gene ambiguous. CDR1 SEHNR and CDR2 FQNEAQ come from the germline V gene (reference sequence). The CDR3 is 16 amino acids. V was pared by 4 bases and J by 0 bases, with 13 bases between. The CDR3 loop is CASSSLGPSSYNEQFF. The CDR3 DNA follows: TGTGCCAGCAGCTCCCTTGGTCCCAGCTCCTACAATGAGCAGTTCTTC.

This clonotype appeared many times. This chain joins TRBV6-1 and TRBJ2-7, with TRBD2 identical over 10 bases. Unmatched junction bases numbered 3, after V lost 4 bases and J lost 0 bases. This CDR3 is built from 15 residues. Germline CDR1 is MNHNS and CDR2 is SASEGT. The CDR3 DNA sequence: TGTGCCAGCAGTGCCACTAGCGGGGCCTCCTACGAGCAGTACTTC. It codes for CASSATSGASYEQYF.